One and the same sample provided the 19 T cell receptor beta chains below, sequenced in a study of vaccination effects on CD4 cells after COVID-19. These TCRs are of unknown antigen specificity. Within the ViraFEST assay, antigen-specific CD4+ T cells underwent expansion with viral peptide pools prior to sequencing. It was after approximately 11 days of culture that CD4+ T cells were isolated. Having tested negative for nucleocapsid antibodies, the vaccine recipients showed no prior SARS-CoV-2 infection. The data were produced by immunoSEQ multiplex PCR, yet TCRdb's version contains in-frame clones alone and is incomplete. The sample holds about 41,000 clones; around 67% are singletons and the top ten take 26%. The specimen was CD4+ T cells from PBMCs cultured with HCoV-OC43 spike peptides, collected before COVID-19 vaccination. Described subset: HCoV-OC43 spike overlapping peptide pool stimulation. These receptors originate from a human donor who received a COVID-19 vaccine.

The rearrangement links TRBV30 to TRBJ2-7, with a weak D call TRBD2 (5 bases). The CDR3 is made up of 13 amino acids. The germline V gene has CDR1 GTSNPN and CDR2 SVGIG (reference sequence). V was trimmed by 1 base and J by 2 bases, leaving 9 bases between them. The CDR3 reads CAWSGHGAYEQYF. The CDR3 DNA reads as TGTGCCTGGAGTGGGCACGGGGCCTACGAGCAGTACTTC.

This clone has a single count. The rearrangement uses TRBV7-2 and TRBJ1-1; D not resolved. The V end was cut by 6 bases, the J end by 4 bases, with 21 bases between. Looked up from germline, CDR1 is SGHTA and CDR2 is FQGNSA. The CDR3 contains 16 residues. CDR3 DNA: TGTGCCAGCAGACGTATAGGAGGGTATTCGAGCACTGAAGCTTTCTTT. Translation gives CASRRIGGYSSTEAFF.

J is TRBJ2-7 and V is TRBV11-3; the match to TRBD2 covers 9 bases. Trimming cost V 3 bases and J 2 bases; bases outside gene matches: 8. Germline V CDR1 and CDR2: SGHNT, YENEEA. The CDR3 is 16 amino acids. The CDR3 is CASSLERGGGAYEQYF. The CDR3 DNA is TGTGCCAGCAGCTTGGAGCGTGGCGGGGGGGCCTACGAGCAGTACTTC.

CDR3: CASSPGIAETQYF. The CDR3 nucleotides read TGTGCCAGCAGCCCCGGGATTGCGGAGACCCAGTACTTC. This chain links TRBV7-2 with TRBJ2-5; a weak D match, TRBD2 (5 bases). The CDR3 spans 13 residues. Between the trimmed V and J ends, which lost 5 bases and 5 bases, there was a span of 12 bases. Germline values: CDR1 SGHTA, CDR2 FQGNSA.

This clone appeared a few times. The chain carries TRBV9 and TRBJ1-2; maybe TRBD1 (6 bases). This CDR3 region has 13 residues. Between the trimmed V and J ends, which lost 4 bases and 5 bases, there was a span of 12 bases. Germline CDR1 is SGDLS and CDR2 is YYNGEE. For the CDR3, the DNA is TGTGCCAGCAGCCCCAGCCAGGGGTATGGCTACACCTTC. Amino acid sequence: CASSPSQGYGYTF.

The V and J genes are TRBV4-2 and TRBJ2-7; D might be TRBD2 (6 bases). Germline V gives CDR1 LGHNA, CDR2 YNFKEQ. Trimming removed 1 base at V and 0 bases at J, with 7 bases between. The CDR3 runs 14 residues. CDR3 nucleotide sequence: TGTGCCAGCAGCCAAGGCGGGGACTCCTACGAGCAGTACTTC. Translation gives CASSQGGDSYEQYF.

V usage is TRBV11-2 and J usage is TRBJ2-7, with D tentatively TRBD1 (6 bases). The CDR3 loop spans 17 amino acids. Trimming removed 2 bases at V and 2 bases at J, with 19 bases between. Per germline, CDR1 SGHAT and CDR2 FQNNGV. The CDR3, as DNA: TGTGCCAGCAGCTTATGGGCAGCCGGGACAAGAGCCTACGAGCAGTACTTC. Translating gives CASSLWAAGTRAYEQYF.

V usage is TRBV11-3 and J usage is TRBJ1-1; TRBD1 matches at 7 bases. CDR1 is SGHNT, CDR2 YENEEA, per germline. The trim removed 5 bases at V and 4 bases at J, leaving 4 bases unmatched. There are 13 residues in the CDR3. This chain's CDR3 is CASSRGQITEAFF. The CDR3 DNA is TGTGCCAGCAGCCGGGGACAGATCACTGAAGCTTTCTTT.

This rearrangement joins TRBV11-1 to TRBJ1-2; D call uncertain. V shed 5 bases and J shed 0 bases, with 13 bases lying between them. Germline assignment: CDR1 SGHAT and CDR2 FQDESV (reference sequence). The CDR3 has 15 residues. The CDR3 DNA reads TGTGCCAGCAGCCCCCGGGCTGCTGCTAACTATGGCTACACCTTC. It yields the protein CASSPRAAANYGYTF.

This chain joins TRBV19 and TRBJ1-4; a weak D match, TRBD1 (5 bases). CDR3 length equals 15 residues. V was trimmed by 10 bases and J by 0 bases, leaving 15 bases between them. CDR1 LNHDA and CDR2 SQIVND come from the germline V gene (reference sequence). CDR3 sequence reads: CATKGRTATNEKLFF. The CDR3 coding sequence is TGTGCCACTAAGGGACGGACTGCAACTAATGAAAAACTGTTTTTT.

The chain recombines TRBV7-2 with TRBJ2-3; TRBD2 matches at 7 bases. V shed 4 bases and J 2 bases; nucleotides not matched to a gene: 6. Germline CDR1 SGHTA, CDR2 FQGNSA. The CDR3 spans 15 residues. CDR3 nucleotide sequence: TGTGCCAGCAGCTCAGCGGGACTTTCCACAGATACGCAGTATTTT. Its protein product is CASSSAGLSTDTQYF.

CDR3 DNA sequence: TGTGCCAGCAGCTTACTAGCGGGAGGGACAGATACGCAGTATTTT. This encodes CASSLLAGGTDTQYF. The J gene is TRBJ2-3, the V gene TRBV13; TRBD2 matches at 12 bases. Germline V lookup: CDR1 PRHDT, CDR2 FYEKMQ (reference sequence). The length of the CDR3 is 15 residues. V lost 2 bases, J lost 3 bases, and 0 bases stayed unmatched.

The rearrangement joins TRBV30 to TRBJ2-3, with 12 bases lining up with TRBD2. Germline CDR1 reads GTSNPN; CDR2 reads SVGIG (reference sequence). The junction had 5 bases not matched to a gene; V was cut back by 1 base and J by 0 bases. The CDR3 length is 17 residues. The CDR3 region has the DNA TGTGCCTGGAGTGCCGGACTAGCGGGAACTAGCACAGATACGCAGTATTTT. It is translated as CAWSAGLAGTSTDTQYF.

The chain uses TRBV4-1 and TRBJ2-7; the D gene is possibly TRBD2 (5 bases). Germline assignment: CDR1 MGHRA and CDR2 YSYEKL. The CDR3 totals 15 residues. Trimming left V 4 bases short and J 5 bases short, with 18 bases between. The CDR3 DNA sequence: TGCGCCAGCAGCCGAACCGGGATCTTCGACCACGAGCAGTACTTC. Protein sequence: CASSRTGIFDHEQYF.

This chain connects TRBV4-1 to TRBJ1-5, with TRBD1 matching 7 bases. The CDR3 runs 17 residues. The germline V gene encodes CDR1 MGHRA and CDR2 YSYEKL. Trimming at V came to 1 base and at J to 5 bases, leaving 11 bases not matched to a gene. The CDR3 coding sequence is TGCGCCAGCAGCCAAGGGGGTAGGGGGCGCTTGGATCAGCCCCAGCATTTT. This sequence encodes CASSQGGRGRLDQPQHF.

This clone was counted once. The gene calls are TRBV28 and TRBJ2-1, with D unresolved. This CDR3 has 16 amino acids. Germline values: CDR1 MDHEN, CDR2 SYDVKM. Trimming left V 4 bases short and J 2 bases short, with 15 bases between. CDR3 nucleotide sequence: TGTGCCAGCAGTTCACCCCACGATCGAGCCTACAATGAGCAGTTCTTC. Its protein is CASSSPHDRAYNEQFF.

This clone came up a few times. The rearrangement uses TRBV10-3 and TRBJ1-6, with D perhaps TRBD1 (6 bases). The germline V gene encodes CDR1 ENHRY and CDR2 SYGVKD. The V end was cut by 2 bases, the J end by 7 bases, with 15 bases between. This CDR3 is 16 amino acids long. The CDR3 spells CAISEVRGGGNSPLHF. The CDR3 nucleotides are TGTGCCATCAGTGAGGTCCGTGGGGGCGGGAATTCACCCCTCCACTTT.

This clone turned up a few times. V and J are TRBV7-9 and TRBJ2-5, with 11 nucleotides matching TRBD1. The length of the CDR3 is 16 residues. Germline V gene data show CDR1 as SEHNR and CDR2 as FQNEAQ (reference sequence). V lost 1 base, J lost 4 bases, and 5 bases stayed unmatched. DNA for the CDR3: TGTGCCAGCAGCTTAGATGGACAGGGGGCCAGAGAGACCCAGTACTTC. It is translated as CASSLDGQGARETQYF.

The rearrangement links TRBV2 to TRBJ2-7; 8 bases are a match to TRBD1. Looked up from germline, CDR1 is SNHLY and CDR2 is FYNNEI. J lost 5 bases, V lost 3 bases, and 9 bases had no gene match. This CDR3 has 15 amino acids. In DNA, the CDR3 is TGTGCCAGCAGTGATGGGCGGACAGGGACCAACGAGCAGTACTTC. Amino acid sequence: CASSDGRTGTNEQYF.